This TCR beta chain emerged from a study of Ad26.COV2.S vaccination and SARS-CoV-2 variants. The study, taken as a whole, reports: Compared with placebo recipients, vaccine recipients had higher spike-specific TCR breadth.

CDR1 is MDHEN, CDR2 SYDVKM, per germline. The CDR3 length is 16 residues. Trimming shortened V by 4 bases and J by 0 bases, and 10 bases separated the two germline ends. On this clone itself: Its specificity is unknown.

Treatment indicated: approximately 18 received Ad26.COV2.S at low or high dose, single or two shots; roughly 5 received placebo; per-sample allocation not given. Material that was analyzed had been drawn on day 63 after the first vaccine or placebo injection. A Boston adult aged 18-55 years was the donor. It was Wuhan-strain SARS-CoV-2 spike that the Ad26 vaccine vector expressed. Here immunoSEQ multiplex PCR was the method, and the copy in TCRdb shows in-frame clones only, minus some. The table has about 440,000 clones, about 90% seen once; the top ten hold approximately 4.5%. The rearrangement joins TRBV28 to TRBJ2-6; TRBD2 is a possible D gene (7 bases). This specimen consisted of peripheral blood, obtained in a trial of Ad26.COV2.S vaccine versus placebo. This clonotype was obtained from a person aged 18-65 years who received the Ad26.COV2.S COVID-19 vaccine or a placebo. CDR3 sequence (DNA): TGTGCCAGCAGTTGGGGGGGCGGCTCTGGGGCCAACGTCCTGACTTTC. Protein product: CASSWGGGSGANVLTF.